This T cell receptor beta chain appears in the sequencing data of a study of shared clonotypes between healthy human individuals (dated by TCRdb to 2018 to 2020). For the wider study: A couple of women and a few men aged 18 to 49 years were included in the cohort. For each donor, CD4 naive and CD4 memory were each run on three plates, CD8 naive on two plates, and CD8 memory on one plate. To estimate repertoire size and how much clonotypes are shared between individuals, the study performed deep sequencing of blood TCR repertoires from five healthy adults. To increase sequencing depth and limit assay-specific biases, TCR repertoire library preparation and sequencing were carried out by different laboratories using diverse techniques. Per donor, leukapheresis produced somewhere between about 0.94 and 9.5 billion PBMCs. On the study overall, not on this receptor specifically: Because the study included a small number of donors, the genetic and exposure-history diversity represented was limited. Sampling was limited to blood, and TCR repertoires in tissue likely differ from TCR repertoires in blood. Incomplete sequencing was indicated by rarefaction of sorted-subset datasets, despite the large sequencing depth. Clonotypes shared by all four sorted-subset donors showed higher generation probabilities than non-shared clonotypes. Across four donors, around 5.4% of naive CD4, approximately 3.6% of naive CD8, approximately 2.5% of memory CD4, and over 0.35% of memory CD8 clonotypes were shared. Naive subsets generally had larger estimated clonotype richness than memory subsets. Pairwise subsampling indicated that sequencing depth was expected to affect the degree of clonotype sharing among donors.

As regards this clone: Which antigen it targets is not known. No much larger clone is present one base from it, and per-base qualities are unavailable.

The germline V gene supplies CDR1 ENHRY and CDR2 SYGVKD. Counted from cysteine to phenylalanine, this CDR3 has 15 amino acids. Of the read, only the CDR3 DNA is kept; its 45 bases are in frame from base 1. V is cut back by 6 bases and J by 0 bases, with 1 base in the junction unmatched. TCR CDR3 regions were amplified from genomic DNA by multiplex PCR using the deep immunoSEQ assay. For each cell subset, the extracted genomic DNA was distributed evenly across all wells of several immunoSEQ 96-well plates, and each plate served as one replicate. For sorted subsets, each replicate PCR was loaded with 200 ng genomic DNA, equivalent to 30,000 or so T cell genomes. The purified libraries were quantified using a Qubit 3.0 fluorometer, sized with a Bioanalyzer 2100, and then quantified again using the KAPA Library Quantification kit. Every immunoSEQ 96-well plate was sequenced on a dedicated single-read 150-cycle Illumina NextSeq 550 flow cell. The source study handled its data this way. The immunoSEQ output contained only junctional sequences without quality scores, so filtering could not match that applied to full-length reads. To assign V/J genes and CDR3, sequences were annotated using PyIR, a Python wrapper for IgBLAST v1.9, with IMGT germline references. Reads with weak V/J assignments (E-value above 1e-6), missing CDR3, stop codons, out-of-frame junctions, or ambiguous translated residues were removed. V3J clonotypes were defined as sequences sharing the same inferred V gene, J gene, and CDR3 amino acid sequence. Percentage overlap between repertoires was calculated by dividing the number of shared unique clonotypes by the size of the smaller repertoire. Richness of each repertoire was evaluated using RTK rarefaction, the Chao1 estimator, and Recon v2.1 estimates of unobserved clonotypes. Generation probabilities for all TCRbeta clonotypes obtained by the gDNA method from several donors were computed using OLGA. Imported from immuneACCESS, the table was reduced by TCRdb to in-frame sequences with V and J called. These copies leave out some clones; in studies compared against another copy, an unresolved V gene accounts for under half, and the cause of the remainder is not known. The V and J calls and clone size were taken over from that table, and D and trimming were inferred from the DNA. The table for this sample lists some 1,900,000 clones; less than 95% of them were counted only once. The top ten constitute roughly 1.2% of the sample.

CD8 naive samples consisted of CD45RO-negative cells that were positively selected for CCR7, yielding a CD45RA+CCR7+ population without TemRA cells. Healthy HIV-negative adults with no recently reported acute infections or vaccinations were included as donors. Every donor was a Caucasian adult residing in Nashville, Tennessee, USA. Blood was obtained by leukapheresis, after which PBMCs were separated by Ficoll-Histopaque density gradient centrifugation and cryopreserved in liquid nitrogen vapor phase. Analytical flow cytometry was used to check the purity and quantity of each magnetically sorted T cell population. Genomic DNA was isolated from each sorted fraction and quantified by UV absorbance on a Nanodrop 2000c.

The clonotype originates from a man aged 18 to 35 in good health. Sequenced input: naive CD8+ T cells sorted from blood. Sample cell subset or site, as interpreted from the label and publication: CD45RA+CCR7+. The chain is made from TRBV10-3 and TRBJ2-2; TRBD1 fits 10 bases in the junction. The DNA sequence is TGTGCCATCAGGGGGACAGGGGCGAACACCGGGGAGCTGTTTTTT. It specifies CAIRGTGANTGELFF.